This T cell receptor beta chain came from a study of cytomegalovirus exposure and HLA in healthy donors (dated by TCRdb to about 2017). Regarding the study in general: An earlier analysis of roughly 570 of the donors reported 276 Gb of sequence data and around 110 million unique TCR beta sequences obtained from about 170 million T cells. HLA typing included class I and class II loci at four-digit resolution. To decide whether each TCR beta V gene segment behaved as functional or pseudogenic, an earlier analysis of some 600 of the donors relied on high-throughput TCR beta sequencing. The study aimed to test whether cataloging public T cell receptors could reveal signatures of past pathogen exposure. The later analysis used no new phenotypic data to find candidate immune exposures, relying instead on TCR beta sequences and their occurrence across donors. Because of strong linkage in the cohort, roughly five DR-DQ haplotypes were treated as single units for association and clustering. A later analysis re-analyzed previously published TCR beta repertoires from roughly 630 donors and added high-resolution HLA genotyping to study TCR occurrence patterns. The T cell repertoires of 666 subjects were profiled by immunosequencing and related to cytomegalovirus serostatus. Donor age, sex, ethnicity and CMV serostatus were compiled together with the repertoire data. Among 398 genotyped donors of the cohort, an average of approximately 240,000 unique TCR beta nucleotide sequences was sequenced per donor, of which roughly 18% were non-productive. A later genetic analysis took genome-wide SNP genotypes for about 55% of the 666 donors and used that subset as a discovery cohort. The study combined high-throughput TCR immunosequencing, statistical association of individual TCRs with disease status, and machine learning to predict cytomegalovirus infection status. All discovery cohort repertoires had been generated on a single sequencing platform. Of the roughly 400 genotyped donors, over 65% fell in the genetic ancestry cluster associated with self-reported Caucasian donors. Typing coverage varied by locus: roughly 629-640 donors for A, B, C, DRB1 and DQB1; roughly 500 for DQA1; more than 600 for DPA1; approximately 490 for DPB1. Besides the first cohort of around 700 subjects, a separate validation cohort made up of over a hundred different subjects was used. An early release that covered roughly 600 HLA-typed donors contained 250 to 350 gigabases of sequencing data and 80 million or so unique TCR sequences.

The cohort was made up of approximately 670 healthy bone marrow donors. Cohort members were all nominally healthy when sampled, although unrecorded immune exposures were likely present. The donor tested CMV seropositive and was one of the 289 seropositive cohort members. A peripheral blood sample was provided by each donor, and peripheral blood mononuclear cells were used for TCR beta sequencing. The Qiagen DNeasy Blood Extraction Kit was used to extract genomic DNA from the blood cell samples. The CDR3 spans 13 residues, from the cysteine through the phenylalanine. Of the read, only the CDR3 DNA is kept; its 39 bases are in frame from base 1. The CDR1 and CDR2 encoded by the germline V gene are SQVTM and ANQGSEA. Trimming removed 3 bases from V and 4 bases from J, leaving 7 bases between the germline ends. Of note for this clone: The antigen it binds to is not known. Base qualities are missing; no much larger clone stands one base away.

Points the paper makes about the study in general: Only TCR beta chains were sequenced in this cohort, and the absence of alpha or paired-chain data limited detectable features. At a false discovery rate of 0.05, a later analysis linked 15,000 to 20,000 TCR beta sequences to specific HLA alleles. Assigning TCR associations to individual alleles was difficult when HLA alleles, especially DR and DQ, strongly co-occurred. Several of the top co-occurrence clusters appeared to be linked to parvovirus B19, influenza, CMV and Epstein-Barr virus, according to a later analysis. A further reported finding was that TCR beta sequences accurately predicted the HLA-A and HLA-B alleles for most subjects in the first cohort. In a later genetic analysis, a missense DCLRE1C variant was associated with V-gene and J-gene trimming of TCR beta chains, and the association was replicated in an independent cohort. Because the 87-base-pair reads could not distinguish some IMGT-functional V segments, including TRBV6-2 and TRBV6-3, those segments were excluded. In both the original and validation cohorts, the classifier was reported to diagnose cytomegalovirus status with high specificity and sensitivity. Because HLA typing was unavailable for some donors at each locus, only the typed subset was used in association tests. The only immune exposure information available for the cohort was CMV serostatus. Linkage disequilibrium might explain the correlated functional status among segregating V segments, but an unknown experimental factor could not be excluded. A cluster of highly shared sequence variants was judged likely to be a technical artifact of the sequencing pipeline. A few of the identified cytomegalovirus-associated TCR beta chains were confirmed in vitro to be specific for cytomegalovirus antigens. A later genetic analysis reported fewer N-insertions in productive TCRs among donors in an Asian-associated ancestry cluster than the roughly 700-donor mean. Because counts were too low, 15 to 20 rarely observed V segments, including chromosome 9 orphons, were left out of the earlier analysis of about 500 of the donors. The study listed 164 TCR beta chains as associated with cytomegalovirus. Roughly uniform sequencing depth across donors was assumed in presence/absence analyses, although this assumption may not hold. In a later analysis, HLA-associated TCR beta chains showed more clonal expansion and lower generation probabilities than non-associated chains that were equally common. While some public TCRs were present in many individuals, most TCR sequences turned up only very rarely across donors. According to the authors, the approach could potentially be generalized to other disease states and immunological phenotypes. A later analysis found that most CMV-associated TCR beta chains appeared HLA-restricted, with HLA associations seemingly driven largely by CMV exposure. An earlier analysis of around 600 of the donors showed that most TCR beta V segments appeared in productive rearrangements either about 87% or about 30% of the time, which broadly matched IMGT annotations. In a later analysis, the rate of TCR association differed among HLA loci, with DRB1 alleles having the most associated TCRs and HLA-C alleles having the fewest.

The library came from the immunoSEQ multiplex PCR assay. The multiplex PCR relied on a mix of 60 forward primers for TCR Vbeta segments and 13 reverse primers for TCR Jbeta segments. Amplification of the CDR3 region of rearranged TCR beta genes was performed with a multiplex PCR assay on genomic DNA. On the Illumina HiSeq System, the amplified TCR beta libraries were sequenced as 87-base-pair reads. The study's own analysis went as follows. A later analysis tallied tens of millions of unique TCR beta chains across the 700 or so repertoires, and roughly 11 million of those chains were shared by two or more donors. A nearest-neighbor algorithm error-corrected the raw reads and collapsed the reads into unique sequences, merging closely related sequences to remove PCR and sequencing errors. Alignment of CDR3 sequences to IMGT reference sequences was used to assign V, D and J gene segments. Each retained sequence needed at least a six-nucleotide match to both a V gene segment and a J gene segment. A rearrangement counted as productive if the CDR3 had no stop codons and remained in frame with V and J, and every other rearrangement counted as non-productive. Following IMGT convention, CDR3 was defined as the stretch from the second conserved V-encoded cysteine up to the conserved J-encoded phenylalanine. The earlier analysis of some 580 of the donors excluded any sequence lacking an unambiguous match to a single V gene segment. An earlier analysis of 500 to 600 of the donors classified V segments as functional when productive rearrangements were above 56.7% and as segregating when the standard deviation between donors was above 5%. A statistical classification framework was built for diagnosing cytomegalovirus status from the catalog of TCR beta chain sequences. V and J gene assignment, in a later analysis, came from comparing TCR nucleotide sequences with IMGT/GENE-DB human TR gene sequences. The TCRdist pipeline was used in a later analysis to assign CDR3 sequences and most-parsimonious VDJ recombination scenarios. In a later analysis, each TCR beta chain was defined by its CDR3 amino acid sequence together with its V-gene family, and reads without a unique V-gene family were excluded. A later analysis removed roughly 590 highly shared, low-generation-probability nucleotide sequences to deal with suspected cross-contamination and a sequencing artifact. For each public chain, a later analysis derived a clonal expansion index from normalized ranks of inferred template counts within each repertoire. In a later analysis, generation probabilities were computed using a VDJ recombination model fitted to out-of-frame rearrangements, and the results were checked against IGoR. A later analysis scored TCR-TCR, TCR-HLA and TCR-CMV co-occurrence with hypergeometric tests, applying a repertoire-size bias correction to TCR pairs. False discovery rates were estimated in a later analysis by permuting HLA or CMV assignments 20 times. In a later analysis, co-occurring TCRs were grouped using DBSCAN, with TCRdist sequence similarity added in when clustering inside HLA-allele-positive subsets. Repertoires with fewer than 30,000 or more than 120,000 public chains, plus five repertoires with anomalous nucleotide sharing, were excluded from co-occurrence clustering. The source is immuneACCESS, and TCRdb retained only in-frame sequences with V and J called. Part of the clones is not carried over; for the studies checked, unresolved V genes explain less than half of this, and the remainder is unexplained. The DNA was the basis for D and trimming; V, J and clone size are from that table. In all, the sample holds fewer than 250,000 clones, and roughly four fifths of those were seen once. The ten largest account for 3% to 4% of the sample.

The specimen was PBMCs. The TCR comes from a woman aged 25 to 39 in good health and CMV-seropositive. The rearranged segments are TRBV29-1 and TRBJ2-6; the best D guess is TRBD2, with 5 bases matching. The DNA sequence reads TGCAGCGTTGAGTCGGGAGGGGCCAACGTCCTGACTTTC. Translation gives CSVESGGANVLTF.